Below, 6 T cell receptor beta chains from the same sample are listed, as sequenced in a study of blood T cell repertoires in COVID-19. Profiled with immunoSEQ multiplex PCR; TCRdb holds only in-frame clones, not every one. The sample yields roughly 100,000 clones, 78% seen once. Material for sequencing was peripheral blood. All receptors derive from a man aged 55 to 69 with active or convalescent COVID-19.

V is TRBV6-5 and J is TRBJ1-2, with D unclear. CDR3 size: 14 residues. Germline loops: CDR1 MNHEY, CDR2 SVGAGI. The V and J ends lost 2 bases and 6 bases respectively, with 13 bases between them. The chain's CDR3 is CASSYLDDTDGYTF. CDR3 coding DNA: TGTGCCAGCAGTTACCTAGACGATACTGATGGCTACACCTTC.

This chain joins TRBV7-2 and TRBJ1-1; tentative D call: TRBD1 (6 bases). The V end was cut by 5 bases, the J end by 3 bases, with 10 bases between. CDR3 length: 13 amino acids. Germline CDR1 reads SGHTA; CDR2 reads FQGNSA. CDR3 loop: CASSARQDTEAFF. For the CDR3, the DNA is TGTGCCAGCAGCGCTAGACAGGACACTGAAGCTTTCTTT.

This clone has only one observation. The gene calls are TRBV12-3 or TRBV12-4 and TRBJ1-2; TRBD1 might be the D (6 bases). The CDR3 runs 11 residues. Trimming pared 8 bases from V and 8 bases from J, leaving 12 bases between. The CDR3 region is CASEGGEGYTF. The CDR3 nucleotides are TGTGCCAGCGAAGGGGGTGAGGGCTACACCTTC.

The chain employs TRBV24-1 and TRBJ1-4, with TRBD1 matching 8 bases. Germline CDR1 reads KGHDR; CDR2 reads SFDVKD. Unmatched junction bases numbered 6, after V lost 4 bases and J lost 0 bases. This CDR3 is built from 17 residues. In nucleotides, the CDR3 is TGTGCCACCAGTGACCCTGGACAGGGAGCAACTAATGAAAAACTGTTTTTT. As protein: CATSDPGQGATNEKLFF.

The rearrangement uses TRBV19 and TRBJ1-5, with D hard to call. The germline CDR1 and CDR2 sequences are LNHDA and SQIVND (reference sequence). The CDR3 spans 14 residues. Trimming stripped 5 bases from V and 0 bases from J, with 8 bases between. CDR3 nucleotide sequence: TGTGCCAGTAGTGCTAGTTATAGCAATCAGCCCCAGCATTTT. It translates to CASSASYSNQPQHF.

CDR3 nucleotide sequence: TGTGCCAGCAGTGCGGCGGCCGGGGAGCTGTTTTTT. Protein: CASSAAAGELFF. This sequence joins TRBV2 and TRBJ2-2, with D unresolved. Looked up from germline, CDR1 is SNHLY and CDR2 is FYNNEI. The CDR3 runs 12 residues. V lost 4 bases and J 6 bases, leaving 6 bases between the germline ends.